Listed below are T cell receptor beta chains from one sample, sequenced in a study of blood T cell repertoires in COVID-19. Repertoires were generated with immunoSEQ multiplex PCR, while TCRdb's copy carries only in-frame clones and drops some. The table shows about 230,000 clones, with approximately 80% occurring only once. Sequencing used peripheral blood. The receptors were sampled from a man aged 35-49 years who had recovered from COVID-19. CDR3s include the opening cysteine and the closing phenylalanine or tryptophan. The D gene is left open where the match is weak. A row's size may be missing; if present it is once, few, many or a size class.

clone_size d_call j_call v_call cdr3_nt cdr3_aa
NA NA TRBJ2-1 TRBV5-6 TGTGCCAGCAGCTTGGGGGCAGGGTGGAATGAGCAGTTCTTC CASSLGAGWNEQFF
NA TRBD1 TRBJ2-2 TRBV2 TGTGCCAGCAGTCCGGACAGGGCGGGCACCGGGGAGCTGTTTTTT CASSPDRAGTGELFF
NA NA TRBJ1-6 TRBV19 TGTGCCAGTACCCCCCAGGGAACGGATTCACCCCTCCACTTT CASTPQGTDSPLHF
NA NA TRBJ1-4 TRBV5-4 TGTGCCAGCAGCTTGGGGTCTGGCAGGGCTGAAAAACTGTTTTTT CASSLGSGRAEKLFF
NA TRBD1 TRBJ1-2 TRBV2 TGTGCCAGCAGTTCGGACAGGGACTATGGCTACACCTTC CASSSDRDYGYTF
NA NA TRBJ1-4 TRBV30 TGTGCCTGGAGTGGCAGGGGCAAACTGTTTTTT CAWSGRGKLFF
NA NA TRBJ2-5 TRBV7-6 TGTGCCAGCAGCTTACTCGACAGACAAGAGACCCAGTACTTC CASSLLDRQETQYF
NA TRBD1 TRBJ2-3 TRBV27 TGTGCCAGCAGCCCGGATCGACAGGGGAACACAGATACGCAGTATTTT CASSPDRQGNTDTQYF
NA TRBD1 TRBJ1-2 TRBV6-5 TGTGCCAGCAGTTATACGACAGGGTCCTATGGCTACACCTTC CASSYTTGSYGYTF
NA NA TRBJ2-7 TRBV6-5 TGTGCCAGCAGTTACTCGTTTATCGACGAGCAGTACTTC CASSYSFIDEQYF
NA NA TRBJ1-5 TRBV2 TGTGCCAGCAGTGAACAGGCAGGCAATCAGCCCCAGCATTTT CASSEQAGNQPQHF
NA NA TRBJ1-3 TRBV4-2 TGTGCCAGCAGCCAGACAGGTTCTGGAAACACCATATATTTT CASSQTGSGNTIYF
NA NA TRBJ1-1 TRBV6-1 TGTGCCAGCAGTGAGACACCCACTGAAGCTTTCTTT CASSETPTEAFF
few NA TRBJ1-2 TRBV25-1 TGTGCCAGCAGTGACGGTGATGGCTACACCTTC CASSDGDGYTF
NA NA TRBJ2-7 TRBV6-5 TGTGCCAGCAGGGTCGGGGGTCCAAGCGAGCAGTACTTC CASRVGGPSEQYF
once TRBD2 TRBJ2-5 TRBV5-1 TGCGCCAGCACCGACCGAGGGACTACCCAAGAGACCCAGTACTTC CASTDRGTTQETQYF
NA NA TRBJ1-5 TRBV2 TGTGCCAGCAGAGCGAGCAATCAGCCCCAGCATTTT CASRASNQPQHF
few NA TRBJ2-5 TRBV6-2/TRBV6-3 TGTGCCAGCAGTCCGGGGGAGACCCAGTACTTC CASSPGETQYF
NA NA TRBJ2-1 TRBV6-5 TGTGCCAGCAGTTACGGAGGGAGTAATGAGCAGTTCTTC CASSYGGSNEQFF
few NA TRBJ1-2 TRBV6-5 TGTGCCAGCAGTAAACAGGGATGGGATGGCTACACCTTC CASSKQGWDGYTF
NA NA TRBJ2-7 TRBV21-1 TGTGCCAGCAGCAAAGCGCCGGCAGGAACCTACGAGCAGTACTTC CASSKAPAGTYEQYF
NA TRBD2 TRBJ2-3 TRBV6-5 TGTGCCAGCAGTTCTTCCGGGACTAGCGGGACAGATACGCAGTATTTT CASSSSGTSGTDTQYF
once NA TRBJ1-4 TRBV7-9 TGTGCCAGCAGACCCGCTACGGGGAGAGGTGATGAAAAACTGTTTTTT CASRPATGRGDEKLFF
NA NA TRBJ2-3 TRBV10-3 TGTGCCATCAGTGAGTCAAACGGGAGCACAGATACGCAGTATTTT CAISESNGSTDTQYF
NA TRBD1 TRBJ1-2 TRBV27 TGTGCCAGCACGCCGACAGGGGGCTATGGCTACACCTTC CASTPTGGYGYTF
NA TRBD1 TRBJ1-2 TRBV12-3/TRBV12-4 TGTGCCAGCAGTTTAGGGGACAGCTATGGCTACACCTTC CASSLGDSYGYTF
NA TRBD1 TRBJ2-7 TRBV10-3 TGTGCCATCAGAGAAGGGACAGGGGATCGGTACGAGCAGTACTTC CAIREGTGDRYEQYF
NA TRBD1 TRBJ2-7 TRBV18 TGTGCCAGCTCACCGGGACAGGGGGCCTTAGGGGAGCAGTACTTC CASSPGQGALGEQYF
NA TRBD1 TRBJ2-7 TRBV19 TGTGCCAGTAGAAGGACAGGGTCCCACGAGCAGTACTTC CASRRTGSHEQYF
once NA TRBJ2-5 TRBV4-1 TGCGCCAGCAGCATCGACCCCCTAGGGACCCAGTACTTC CASSIDPLGTQYF
NA NA TRBJ1-2 TRBV4-3 TGCGCCAGCAGCCAAGAGGGTTTGGGGCATTATGGCTACACCTTC CASSQEGLGHYGYTF
NA TRBD1 TRBJ1-2 TRBV3-1/TRBV3-2 TGTGCCAGCACCTCGGGACAGGGCATCTATGGCTACACCTTC CASTSGQGIYGYTF
NA TRBD2 TRBJ2-2 TRBV27 TGTGCCAGCAGTTCAAAAACGGGGACTAGCGGACCCGCGAACACCGGGGAGCTGTTTTTT CASSSKTGTSGPANTGELFF
once TRBD1 TRBJ1-2 TRBV15 TGTGCCACCAGTCCCGCCCGACCGGGGGACAGGGCCTATGGCTACACCTTC CATSPARPGDRAYGYTF
few NA TRBJ2-2 TRBV19 TGTGCCAGCCACCGGGGGACCGGGGAGCTGTTTTTT CASHRGTGELFF
NA NA TRBJ2-7 TRBV27 TGTGCCAGCAGTTTATACCCCCCTGGAGGTTCCTACGAGCAGTACTTC CASSLYPPGGSYEQYF
NA NA TRBJ1-4 TRBV7-2 TGTGCCAGCGGGGTAGGGGCTAATGAAAAACTGTTTTTT CASGVGANEKLFF
NA NA TRBJ1-5 TRBV30 TGTGCCTGGAGTGTACGCGGGACGGTCGGGATGCCCCAGCATTTT CAWSVRGTVGMPQHF
NA TRBD1 TRBJ2-1 TRBV18 TGTGCCAGCTCATGGATAGGGACAGGGGGCAATGAGCAGTTCTTC CASSWIGTGGNEQFF
NA TRBD1 TRBJ2-5 TRBV2 TGTGCCAGCAGCAACAGGGGGCAGACCCAGTACTTC CASSNRGQTQYF
NA TRBD2 TRBJ2-1 TRBV5-1 TGCGCCAGCAGCTCCTTAGCGGGGAGCTCCTACAATGAGCAGTTCTTC CASSSLAGSSYNEQFF
once TRBD2 TRBJ2-7 TRBV11-3 TGTGCCAGCAGCTACCGGACTAGCGGGGTTCACGAGCAGTACTTC CASSYRTSGVHEQYF
NA TRBD2 TRBJ2-3 TRBV7-8 TGTGCCAGCAGCCCCCGAGGAGCGGGGGGCGGCACAGATACGCAGTATTTT CASSPRGAGGGTDTQYF
NA NA TRBJ1-1 TRBV7-2 TGTGCCAGCAGCGCACAGGGTTTTGGAACTGAAGCTTTCTTT CASSAQGFGTEAFF
NA NA TRBJ1-4 TRBV15 TGTGCCACCAGCAGAGATCAACTGGCAACTAATGAAAAACTGTTTTTT CATSRDQLATNEKLFF